The T cell receptor beta chain under discussion was sequenced for a study of blood T cell repertoires in COVID-19 (TCRdb year 2020). Notes on the research overall: Samples covering the acute and convalescent phases of COVID-19 were provided by collaborators in the United States, Italy and Spain. Where HLA class I and class II types were available, the types were taken from metadata supplied by the sample provider, not from assay-based typing. Deeply sampled blood TCRbeta repertoires from subjects exposed to, actively infected with, or recovered from COVID-19 were included in the dataset. Nearly every sample came with metadata listing a de-identified subject ID, COVID-19 status, age in years and sex. The samples were drawn from two sources: the first 160 participants of the ongoing ImmuneRACE study, and 1,000 to 1,500 subjects contributed by 6 global collaborators. The material from the prospective study consisted of cDNA or gDNA derived from T cells, B-cell-depleted T cells, or PBMCs. The repertoires were released in a freely available public database meant as a resource for research on the immune response to SARS-CoV-2. The research as a whole found: How much clinical and demographic metadata was included differed by source and by participant, and the metadata was provided uncurated.

Trimming accounts for 5 bases at V and 5 bases at J, while the number of junction bases matched to no gene is 9. CDR1 MRHNA and CDR2 SNTAGT were looked up in the germline V gene. From the cysteine up to the phenylalanine, the CDR3 has a length of 14 residues. Only the CDR3 DNA stays, 42 bases, in frame from base 1. The count of this clone is one. Its binding antigen is unknown. No per-base quality is available; no much larger clone lies one base away. The immunoSEQ Assay, a bias-controlled multiplex PCR, was used to amplify TCRbeta CDR3 regions from genomic DNA. In the authors' own workflow: The number of nucleated cells in each sample was estimated from the amplification of reference gene primers within the assay. Sequence reads were collapsed and filtered to measure the absolute abundance of every unique TCRbeta CDR3 rearrangement. For each sample, productive Simpson clonality was calculated by taking the square root of Simpson's diversity index across productive rearrangements. The source is immuneACCESS, and TCRdb retained only in-frame sequences with V and J called. Part of the clones is not carried over; for the studies checked, unresolved V genes explain less than half of this, and the remainder is unexplained. V and J calls and clone size are those listed in that table; D and trimming were worked out from the DNA. This sample lists about 250,000 clones; roughly nine tenths were detected once. 1.5% to 2% of the sample comes from the top ten.

A second Seattle source provided samples from volunteer blood donors who had recovered from COVID-19. Whole blood was collected in K2EDTA tubes by collaborating institutions according to the institutions' own protocols. For TCRbeta analysis, collaborators shipped samples as frozen whole blood, isolated PBMCs, or DNA extracted from either of those sample types. Source material: peripheral blood. The sequence was collected from an older woman who had recovered from COVID-19. The sequence links TRBV6-4 to TRBJ2-7; TRBD2 fits 7 bases in the junction. The sequence in DNA is TGTGCCAGCAGTCCCAGCGGGGTTGGGAACGAGCAGTACTTC. Its protein reads: CASSPSGVGNEQYF.